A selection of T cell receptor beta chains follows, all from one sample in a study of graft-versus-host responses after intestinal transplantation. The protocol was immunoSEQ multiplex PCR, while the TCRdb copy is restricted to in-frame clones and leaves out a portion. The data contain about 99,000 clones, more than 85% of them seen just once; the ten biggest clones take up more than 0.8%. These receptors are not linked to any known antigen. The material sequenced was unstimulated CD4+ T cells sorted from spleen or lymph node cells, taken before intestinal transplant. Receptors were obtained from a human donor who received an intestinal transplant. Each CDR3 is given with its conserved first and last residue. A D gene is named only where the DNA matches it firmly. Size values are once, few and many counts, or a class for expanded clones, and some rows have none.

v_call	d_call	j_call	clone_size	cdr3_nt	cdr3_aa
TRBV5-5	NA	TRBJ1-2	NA	TGTGCCAGCAGCTTGGTGGTACAGGTGAACAATGGCTACACCTTC	CASSLVVQVNNGYTF
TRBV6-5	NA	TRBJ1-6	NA	TGTGCCAGCGCGAAAGACTGGAAATCACCCCTCCACTTT	CASAKDWKSPLHF
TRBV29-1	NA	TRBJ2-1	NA	TGCAGCGTAGATACGACTAGCTACAATGAGCAGTTCTTC	CSVDTTSYNEQFF
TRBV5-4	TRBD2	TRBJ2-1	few	TGTGCCAGCAGCTTCAAGAGGGTTAGCGGGGGGGAAGAGCAGTTCTTC	CASSFKRVSGGEEQFF
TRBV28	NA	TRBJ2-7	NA	TGTGCCAGCAGTTTGGGGCAGGGGTCTCTCTACGAGCAGTACTTC	CASSLGQGSLYEQYF
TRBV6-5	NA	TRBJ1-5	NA	TGTGCCAGCATTCGGACAGAACAAGGGCAGCCCCAGCATTTT	CASIRTEQGQPQHF
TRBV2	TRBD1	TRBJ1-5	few	TGTGCCAGCAGGACAGGGAACAATCAGCCCCAGCATTTT	CASRTGNNQPQHF
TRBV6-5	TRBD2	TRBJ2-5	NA	TGTGCCAGCAGTTCTATACGAGCGGGAGGGGGAGAGACCCAGTACTTC	CASSSIRAGGGETQYF
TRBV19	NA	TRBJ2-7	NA	TGTGCCAGCTCAATTAATGACAGGCCAAGCGAGCAGTACTTC	CASSINDRPSEQYF
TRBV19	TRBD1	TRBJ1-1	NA	TGTGCCAGTAGTACCTACAGGGGCACTGAAGCTTTCTTT	CASSTYRGTEAFF
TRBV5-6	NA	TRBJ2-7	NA	TGTGCCAGCAGACAACAGGGCCTCGCCTACGAGCAGTACTTC	CASRQQGLAYEQYF
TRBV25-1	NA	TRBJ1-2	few	TGTGCCAGCACCCCTCCGGGGGGGGCCGGTACCTATGGCTACACCTTC	CASTPPGGAGTYGYTF
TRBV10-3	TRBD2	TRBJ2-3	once	TGTGCCATCAATAGCGGGGGGCCCACAGATACGCAGTATTTT	CAINSGGPTDTQYF
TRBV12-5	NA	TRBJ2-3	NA	TGTGCTAGTGGTTTGGGGGACGGAGATACGCAGTATTTT	CASGLGDGDTQYF
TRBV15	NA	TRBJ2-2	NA	TGTGCCACCAGCACGAGGGGGCTAGCGGCGAACACCGGGGAGCTGTTTTTT	CATSTRGLAANTGELFF
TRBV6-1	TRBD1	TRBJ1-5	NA	TGTGCCAGCGGGGTACAGGGGAATCAGCCCCAGCATTTT	CASGVQGNQPQHF
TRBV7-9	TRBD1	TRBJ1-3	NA	TGTGCCAGCAGCTTAGCCGGACAGGGTCAAGGAAACACCATATATTTT	CASSLAGQGQGNTIYF
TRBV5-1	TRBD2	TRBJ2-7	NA	TGCGCCAGCAGCTTGCCCCACGGGGGGACCTACGAGCAGTACTTC	CASSLPHGGTYEQYF
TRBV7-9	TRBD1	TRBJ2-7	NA	TGTGCCAGCAGCTTAATGGGGACAGTCTCTTACGAGCAGTACTTC	CASSLMGTVSYEQYF
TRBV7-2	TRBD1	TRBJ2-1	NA	TGTGCCAGCAGCCCCAGGACAGGGGATGAGCAGTTCTTC	CASSPRTGDEQFF
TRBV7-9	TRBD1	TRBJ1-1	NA	TGTGCCAGCAGCCGTGGGACAGGGGGCAACACTGAAGCTTTCTTT	CASSRGTGGNTEAFF
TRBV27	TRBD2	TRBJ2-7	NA	TGTGCCAGCAGACCACTGACTAGCGCGTCGCCCAGTCACGAGCAGTACTTC	CASRPLTSASPSHEQYF
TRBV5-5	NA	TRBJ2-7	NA	TGTGCCAGCAGCTTATCCGTTCCCTACGAGCAGTACTTC	CASSLSVPYEQYF
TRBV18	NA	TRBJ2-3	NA	TGTGCCAGCTCTACCGGCGGCAGTGGGCCAGATACGCAGTATTTT	CASSTGGSGPDTQYF
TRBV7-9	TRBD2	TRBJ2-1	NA	TGTGCCAGCAGCTTGGACAGCGGGAGGTGGGATGAGCAGTTCTTC	CASSLDSGRWDEQFF
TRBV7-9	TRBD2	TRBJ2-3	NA	TGTGCCAGCAGCCCGGGGACTAGCGGGGGCCGGGGAACAGATACGCAGTATTTT	CASSPGTSGGRGTDTQYF
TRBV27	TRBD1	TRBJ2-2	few	TGTGCCAGCAGTTACGGGACAGGGAGCGGGGAGCTGTTTTTT	CASSYGTGSGELFF
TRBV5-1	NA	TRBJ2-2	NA	TGCGCCAGCAGGGAACCAGTGAACACCGGGGAGCTGTTTTTT	CASREPVNTGELFF
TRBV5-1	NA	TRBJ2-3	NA	TGCGCCAGCAGCCCCGGGACACAGTCAGATACGCAGTATTTT	CASSPGTQSDTQYF
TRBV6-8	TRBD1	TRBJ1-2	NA	TGTGCCAGCAGCCGGGACAGGGGGCGCCTAGTCTTAAGCTACACCTTC	CASSRDRGRLVLSYTF
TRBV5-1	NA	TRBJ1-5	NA	TGCGCCAGCAGCCAAGGGAACGGGCCGGGACAGCCCCAGCATTTT	CASSQGNGPGQPQHF
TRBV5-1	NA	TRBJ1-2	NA	TGTGCCAGCAGCTTGAACGCTAACTATGGCTACACCTTC	CASSLNANYGYTF
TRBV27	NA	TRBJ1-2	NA	TGTGCCAGTCAAAGAGGGCAGGGCTATGGCTACACCTTC	CASQRGQGYGYTF
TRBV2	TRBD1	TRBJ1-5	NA	TGTGCCAGCAAAACTGACAGGGGCGGTCAGCCCCAGCATTTT	CASKTDRGGQPQHF
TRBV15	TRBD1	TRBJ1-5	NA	TGTGCCACCAGCAGGGGGACACGGACAGGGAGCTTTTATAGCAATCAGCCCCAGCATTTT	CATSRGTRTGSFYSNQPQHF
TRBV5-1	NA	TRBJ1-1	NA	TGCGCCAGCAGCTTCACCGGGACAAAGGTCGCTGAAGCTTTCTTT	CASSFTGTKVAEAFF
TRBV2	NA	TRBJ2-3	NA	TGTGCCAGTGGCGGTTCGGCCACCCATACGCAGTATTTT	CASGGSATHTQYF
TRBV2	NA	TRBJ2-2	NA	TGTGCCAGCAAAGGGGACCTTAGGGGGGAGCTGTTTTTT	CASKGDLRGELFF
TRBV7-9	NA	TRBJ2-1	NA	TGTGCCAGCAGTTCACAGAACAATGAGCAGTTCTTC	CASSSQNNEQFF
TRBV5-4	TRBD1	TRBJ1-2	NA	TGTGCCAGCAGCTCACCGGCCAACCGGGACAGGGGAGGCTACACCTTC	CASSSPANRDRGGYTF
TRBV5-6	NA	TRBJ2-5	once	TGTGCCAGCAGCTACCAGACGGGGATCCAAGAGACCCAGTACTTC	CASSYQTGIQETQYF
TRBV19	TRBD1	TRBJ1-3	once	TGTGCCAGTAGTATCGAGGGGGCCTCTGGAAACACCATATATTTT	CASSIEGASGNTIYF
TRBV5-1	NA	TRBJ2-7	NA	TGCGCCAGCAGCTCGACATCCACCTACGAGCAGTACTTC	CASSSTSTYEQYF
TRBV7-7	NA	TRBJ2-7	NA	TGTGCCAGCAGCTTAAGGCTAGATTTCGAGCAGTACTTC	CASSLRLDFEQYF
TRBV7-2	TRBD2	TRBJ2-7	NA	TGTGCCAGCAGCCCTAGCGGGGGGGCCCACTACGAGCAGTACTTC	CASSPSGGAHYEQYF
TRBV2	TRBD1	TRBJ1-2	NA	TGTGCCAGCATACCCCCGGCAGGGGGTAATGGCTACACCTTC	CASIPPAGGNGYTF
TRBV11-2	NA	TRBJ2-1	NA	TGTGCCAGCAGCTTACGGACAGCTGAGAATGAGCAGTTCTTC	CASSLRTAENEQFF
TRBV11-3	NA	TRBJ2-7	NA	TGTGCCAGCAGCAAGGTCGGGTCCTACGAGCAGTACTTC	CASSKVGSYEQYF
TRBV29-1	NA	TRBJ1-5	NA	TGCAGCGTCGCAGGGCCCGGCCCCAGCCAGCCCCAGCATTTT	CSVAGPGPSQPQHF
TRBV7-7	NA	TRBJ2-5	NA	TGTGCCAGCAGCAATGCCGGGGCTAGGGAGACCCAGTACTTC	CASSNAGARETQYF
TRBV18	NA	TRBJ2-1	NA	TGTGCCAGCTCACCAGGGCCGTCCTACAATGAGCAGTTCTTC	CASSPGPSYNEQFF
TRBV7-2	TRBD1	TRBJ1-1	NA	TGTGCCAGCAGCTTAGCCCGACAGGGAATGAACACTGAAGCTTTCTTT	CASSLARQGMNTEAFF
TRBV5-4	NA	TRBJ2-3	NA	TGTGCCAGTAGCGGGACAGGGAGCACAGATACGCAGTATTTT	CASSGTGSTDTQYF
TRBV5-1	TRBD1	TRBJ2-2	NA	TGCGCCAGCAGCTTGAGGACAGGGGCTACGAACACCGGGGAGCTGTTTTTT	CASSLRTGATNTGELFF
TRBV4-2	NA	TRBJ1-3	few	TGTGCCAGCAGCCTTTATAGCTCTGGAAACACCATATATTTT	CASSLYSSGNTIYF